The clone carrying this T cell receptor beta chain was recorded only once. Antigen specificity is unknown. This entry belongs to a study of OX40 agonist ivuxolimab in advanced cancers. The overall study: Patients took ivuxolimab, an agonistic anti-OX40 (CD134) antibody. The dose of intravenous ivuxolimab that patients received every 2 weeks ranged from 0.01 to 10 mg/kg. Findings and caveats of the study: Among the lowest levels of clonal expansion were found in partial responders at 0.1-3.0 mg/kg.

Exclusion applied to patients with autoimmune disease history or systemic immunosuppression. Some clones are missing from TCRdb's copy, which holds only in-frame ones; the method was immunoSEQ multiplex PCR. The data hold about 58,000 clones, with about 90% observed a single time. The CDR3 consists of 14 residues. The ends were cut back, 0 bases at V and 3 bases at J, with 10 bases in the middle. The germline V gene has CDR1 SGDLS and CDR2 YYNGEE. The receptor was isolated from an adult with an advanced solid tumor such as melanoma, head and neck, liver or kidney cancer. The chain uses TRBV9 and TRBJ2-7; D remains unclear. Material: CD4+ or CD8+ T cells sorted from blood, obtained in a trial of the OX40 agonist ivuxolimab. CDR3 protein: CASSVDPRGYEQYF. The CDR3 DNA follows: TGTGCCAGCAGCGTAGACCCCCGTGGCTACGAGCAGTACTTC.